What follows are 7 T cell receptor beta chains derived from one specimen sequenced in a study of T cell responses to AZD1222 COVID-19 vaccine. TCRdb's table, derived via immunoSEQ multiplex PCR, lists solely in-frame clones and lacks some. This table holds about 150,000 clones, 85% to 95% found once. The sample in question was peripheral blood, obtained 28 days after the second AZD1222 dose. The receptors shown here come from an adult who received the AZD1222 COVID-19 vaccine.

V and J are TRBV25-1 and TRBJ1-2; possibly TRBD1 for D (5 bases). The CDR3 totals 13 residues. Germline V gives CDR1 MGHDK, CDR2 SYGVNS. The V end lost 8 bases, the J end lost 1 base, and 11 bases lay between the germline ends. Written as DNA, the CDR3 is TGTGCCAGCTCGGACCAGGGTAACTATGGCTACACCTTC. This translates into CASSDQGNYGYTF.

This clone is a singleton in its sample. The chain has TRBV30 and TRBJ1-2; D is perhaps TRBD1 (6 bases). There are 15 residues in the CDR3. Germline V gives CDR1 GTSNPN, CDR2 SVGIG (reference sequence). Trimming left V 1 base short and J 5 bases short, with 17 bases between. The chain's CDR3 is CAWSARQERRYGYTF. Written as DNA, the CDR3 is TGTGCCTGGAGTGCTCGACAGGAGAGGAGGTATGGCTACACCTTC. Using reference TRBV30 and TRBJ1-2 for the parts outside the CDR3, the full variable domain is SQTIHQWPATLVQPVGSPLSLECTVEGTSNPNLYWYRQAAGRGLQLLFYSVGIGQISSEVPQNLSASRPQDRQFILSSKKLLLSDSGFYLCAWSARQERRYGYTFGSGTRLTVV.

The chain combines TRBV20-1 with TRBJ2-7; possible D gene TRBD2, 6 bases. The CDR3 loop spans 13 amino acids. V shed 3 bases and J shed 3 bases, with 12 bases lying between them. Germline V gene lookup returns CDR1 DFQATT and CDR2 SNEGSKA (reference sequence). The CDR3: CSASLAGIYEQYF. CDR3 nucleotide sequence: TGCAGTGCTAGTTTGGCGGGGATCTACGAGCAGTACTTC.

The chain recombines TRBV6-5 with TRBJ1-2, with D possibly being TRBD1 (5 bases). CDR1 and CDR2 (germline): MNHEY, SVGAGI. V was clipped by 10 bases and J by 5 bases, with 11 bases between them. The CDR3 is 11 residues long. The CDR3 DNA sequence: TGTGCCACCTTGGGGGGATATGGCTACACCTTC. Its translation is CATLGGYGYTF.

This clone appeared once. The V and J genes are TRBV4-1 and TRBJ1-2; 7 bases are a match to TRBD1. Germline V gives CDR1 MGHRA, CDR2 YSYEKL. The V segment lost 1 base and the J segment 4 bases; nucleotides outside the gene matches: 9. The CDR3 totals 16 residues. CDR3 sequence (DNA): TGCGCCAGCAGCCAAGGTCGACAGGGCTCCCTCTATGGCTACACCTTC. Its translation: CASSQGRQGSLYGYTF.

CDR3 in amino acids: CASSPWTRTDTQYF. The CDR3 DNA is TGTGCCAGCAGCCCCTGGACTCGCACAGATACGCAGTATTTT. The chain is built from TRBV5-4 and TRBJ2-3; maybe TRBD2 (5 bases). CDR1 is SGHNT and CDR2 is YYREEE in the germline V gene (reference sequence). V lost 4 bases to trimming and J lost 1 base, with 10 bases between them. This CDR3 region has 14 residues.

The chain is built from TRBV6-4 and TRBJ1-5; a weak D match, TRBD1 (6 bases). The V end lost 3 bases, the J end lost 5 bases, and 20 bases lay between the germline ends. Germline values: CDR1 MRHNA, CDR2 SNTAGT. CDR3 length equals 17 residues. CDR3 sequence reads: CASSEGRRGGMYQPQHF. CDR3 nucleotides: TGTGCCAGCAGTGAAGGGCGTCGAGGGGGGATGTATCAGCCCCAGCATTTT.